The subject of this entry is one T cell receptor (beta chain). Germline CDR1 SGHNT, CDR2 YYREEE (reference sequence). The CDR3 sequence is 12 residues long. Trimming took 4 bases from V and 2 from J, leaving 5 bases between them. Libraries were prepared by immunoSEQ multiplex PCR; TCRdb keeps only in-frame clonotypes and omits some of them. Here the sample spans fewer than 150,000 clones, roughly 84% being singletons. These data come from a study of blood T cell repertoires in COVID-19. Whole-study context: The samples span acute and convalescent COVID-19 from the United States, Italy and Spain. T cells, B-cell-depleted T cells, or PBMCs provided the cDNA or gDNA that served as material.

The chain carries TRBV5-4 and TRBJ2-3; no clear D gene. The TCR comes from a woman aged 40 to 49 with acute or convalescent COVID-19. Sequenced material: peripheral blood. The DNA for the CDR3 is TGTGCCAGCAGCCCAAACACAGATACGCAGTATTTT. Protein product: CASSPNTDTQYF.